The T cell receptor (beta chain) under discussion was sequenced for a study of blood T cell repertoires in COVID-19 (TCRdb year 2020). Notes on the research overall: Recovered participants in ImmuneRACE Cohort 3 were defined by two consecutive negative NP/OP PCR tests, clearance by a healthcare professional, or resolution of symptoms. Samples from collaborators originated in the United States, Italy and Spain and spanned both the acute and convalescent phases of COVID-19. The repertoires were made available in a free public database intended to serve as a resource for research on the immune response to SARS-CoV-2. Samples came from the ongoing ImmuneRACE study (first 160 participants) plus 1,254 subjects from 6 global collaborators. The material from the prospective study consisted of cDNA or gDNA derived from T cells, B-cell-depleted T cells, or PBMCs. The dataset comprised deeply sampled blood TCRbeta repertoires from subjects exposed to, actively infected with, or recovered from COVID-19. The sample metadata nearly always contained a de-identified subject ID, COVID-19 status, age in years and sex. Where available, HLA class I and class II types were obtained from metadata supplied by the sample provider rather than from assay-based typing. Results and caveats for the whole study, not just this receptor: The amount of clinical and demographic metadata varied by source and participant and was provided uncurated.

The immunoSEQ Assay, a bias-controlled multiplex PCR, was used to amplify TCRbeta CDR3 regions from genomic DNA. Turning to the authors' computational methods: The number of nucleated cells in each sample was estimated by amplification of reference gene primers within the assay. Sequence reads were collapsed and filtered to measure the absolute abundance of every unique TCRbeta CDR3 rearrangement. Productive Simpson clonality was computed per sample as the square root of Simpson's diversity index over productive rearrangements. Sourced from immuneACCESS, this table was stored by TCRdb with only in-frame sequences that have V and J called. A share of the clones is absent; for the studies checked, an unresolved V gene accounts for under half, and the remainder has no known explanation. Clone size and the V and J calls come from that table; the DNA yielded D and trimming. Here the sample has a few hundred thousand clones; around 87% occur a single time. The ten top clones hold around 1.9% of the sample.

Turning to this clone: There is no known antigen for this receptor. Qualities for individual bases were not recorded, and no much larger clone is one base off.

Participants in the prospective study were enrolled through a virtual design, were aged about 18 to 100 years, and lived in 24 United States geographic areas. To assign participants to cohorts, the prospective study relied on clinical history that participants themselves reported in a screening survey and a study questionnaire. In the prospective study, mobile phlebotomists collected whole blood, serum and a nasopharyngeal or oropharyngeal swab from each participant. Prospective study participants could optionally give additional blood draws and questionnaires over an approximately 2-month period. Prospective study blood samples were shipped either frozen or at room temperature before DNA extraction. The CDR3 covers 15 residues, taking in both the cysteine and the phenylalanine. Only the CDR3 portion is preserved as DNA: 45 bases, with reading frame beginning at the first base. Here V drops 6 bases and J drops 7 bases, and the junction holds 12 bases not matched to any gene. CDR1 SGDLS and CDR2 YYNGEE are derived from the germline V gene.

Sequencing used PBMCs or T cells enriched from blood (not recorded which). The chain uses TRBV9 and TRBJ1-2; 10 middle bases align to TRBD1. The TCR sequence derives from a man in his forties in a cohort exposed to, infected with or recovered from COVID-19 (not recorded which). The DNA reads TGTGCCAGCACCTTGACAGGGGGCTCGGTGGTTGGCTACACCTTC. Translated, this gives CASTLTGGSVVGYTF. The CDR3, completed at both ends by the reference TRBV9 and TRBJ1-2 genes, gives the full variable domain DSGVTQTPKHLITATGQRVTLRCSPRSGDLSVYWYQQSLDQGLQFLIQYYNGEERAKGNILERFSAQQFPDLHSELNLSSLELGDSALYFCASTLTGGSVVGYTFGSGTRLTVV.